This is a list of T cell receptor beta chains from one sample in a study of cytomegalovirus exposure and HLA in healthy donors. Sequencing used immunoSEQ multiplex PCR; TCRdb keeps in-frame clones, though not all of them. The sample carries around 90,000 clones, over 65% recorded once. Source material: PBMCs. These receptors were collected from a human donor in good health. The CDR3 runs from the conserved cysteine through the conserved F or W. A D gene is named only where the DNA matches it firmly. Rows may omit the clone size; those that give it use once, few, many or a size class.

V gene: TRBV7-2
clone size: .
D gene: .
J gene: TRBJ2-2
CDR3 DNA: TGTGCCAGCAGCTTCGGACAGCGGACCGGGGAGCTGTTTTTT
CDR3 protein: CASSFGQRTGELFF

V gene: TRBV11-2
clone size: .
D gene: .
J gene: TRBJ2-2
CDR3 DNA: TGTGCCAGCAGCTTGGTAGCCCCGTTGGCCGGGGAGCTGTTTTTT
CDR3 protein: CASSLVAPLAGELFF

V gene: TRBV28
clone size: .
D gene: TRBD1
J gene: TRBJ2-7
CDR3 DNA: TGTGCCAGCAGTTTAGGGGACAGGGTAGAGCAGTACTTC
CDR3 protein: CASSLGDRVEQYF

V gene: TRBV6-1
clone size: .
D gene: .
J gene: TRBJ2-3
CDR3 DNA: TGTGCCAGCAGTGAAGGGCTCGCCCAGGGGGATACGCAGTATTTT
CDR3 protein: CASSEGLAQGDTQYF

V gene: TRBV21-1
clone size: .
D gene: .
J gene: TRBJ2-7
CDR3 DNA: TGTGCCAGCAAGCTAGGTCAGGGGCGCGAGCAGTACTTC
CDR3 protein: CASKLGQGREQYF

V gene: TRBV18
clone size: .
D gene: TRBD1
J gene: TRBJ1-1
CDR3 DNA: TGTGCCAGCTCACTGCAGGGGGACAACACTGAAGCTTTCTTT
CDR3 protein: CASSLQGDNTEAFF

V gene: TRBV7-2
clone size: once
D gene: .
J gene: TRBJ2-7
CDR3 DNA: TGTGCCAGCAGCTTAGTATCCACAGCCTACGAGCAGTACTTC
CDR3 protein: CASSLVSTAYEQYF

V gene: TRBV5-1
clone size: .
D gene: TRBD1
J gene: TRBJ2-3
CDR3 DNA: TGCGCCAGCAGCACAGGGGTGGATACGCAGTATTTT
CDR3 protein: CASSTGVDTQYF

V gene: TRBV10-2
clone size: .
D gene: .
J gene: TRBJ2-1
CDR3 DNA: TGCGCCAGCAGGGAAGTAGCGGGACAGAACAATGAGCAGTTCTTC
CDR3 protein: CASREVAGQNNEQFF

V gene: TRBV19
clone size: .
D gene: .
J gene: TRBJ1-2
CDR3 DNA: TGTGCCAGTAGTACGTCAAGGGGATCTGCCCTCTATGGCTACACCTTC
CDR3 protein: CASSTSRGSALYGYTF

V gene: TRBV7-9
clone size: few
D gene: .
J gene: TRBJ2-3
CDR3 DNA: TGTGCCAGCAGCTCTTGGACAGGAGGGGGTCCAGATACGCAGTATTTT
CDR3 protein: CASSSWTGGGPDTQYF

V gene: TRBV15
clone size: .
D gene: .
J gene: TRBJ1-4
CDR3 DNA: TGTGCCACCAGCAGAGCCCCATCAACTAATGAAAAACTGTTTTTT
CDR3 protein: CATSRAPSTNEKLFF

V gene: TRBV6-5
clone size: .
D gene: .
J gene: TRBJ2-3
CDR3 DNA: TGTGCCAGCCGACAGAAAACAGATACGCAGTATTTT
CDR3 protein: CASRQKTDTQYF

V gene: TRBV6-6
clone size: .
D gene: .
J gene: TRBJ1-6
CDR3 DNA: TGTGCCAGCAGTTCCGAGAGGCATAATTCACCCCTCCACTTT
CDR3 protein: CASSSERHNSPLHF

V gene: TRBV9
clone size: .
D gene: .
J gene: TRBJ2-1
CDR3 DNA: TGTGCCAGCAGCGATGGAGACTACAATGAGCAGTTCTTC
CDR3 protein: CASSDGDYNEQFF